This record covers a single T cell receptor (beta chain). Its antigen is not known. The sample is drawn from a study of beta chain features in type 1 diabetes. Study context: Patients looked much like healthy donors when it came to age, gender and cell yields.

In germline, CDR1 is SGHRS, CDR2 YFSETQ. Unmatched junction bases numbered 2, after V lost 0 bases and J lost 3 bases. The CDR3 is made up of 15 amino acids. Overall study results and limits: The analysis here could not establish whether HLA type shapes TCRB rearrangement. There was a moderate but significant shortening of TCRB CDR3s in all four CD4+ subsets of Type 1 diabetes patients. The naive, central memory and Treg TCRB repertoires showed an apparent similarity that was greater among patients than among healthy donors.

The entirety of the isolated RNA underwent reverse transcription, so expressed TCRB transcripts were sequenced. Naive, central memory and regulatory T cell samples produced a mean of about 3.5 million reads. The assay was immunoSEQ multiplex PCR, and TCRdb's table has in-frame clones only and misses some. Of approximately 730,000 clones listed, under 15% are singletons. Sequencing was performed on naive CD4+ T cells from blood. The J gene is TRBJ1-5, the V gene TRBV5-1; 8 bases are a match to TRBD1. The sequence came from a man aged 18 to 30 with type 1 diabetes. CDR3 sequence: CASSLETGDNQPQHF. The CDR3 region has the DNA TGCGCCAGCAGCTTGGAGACAGGGGACAATCAGCCCCAGCATTTT.